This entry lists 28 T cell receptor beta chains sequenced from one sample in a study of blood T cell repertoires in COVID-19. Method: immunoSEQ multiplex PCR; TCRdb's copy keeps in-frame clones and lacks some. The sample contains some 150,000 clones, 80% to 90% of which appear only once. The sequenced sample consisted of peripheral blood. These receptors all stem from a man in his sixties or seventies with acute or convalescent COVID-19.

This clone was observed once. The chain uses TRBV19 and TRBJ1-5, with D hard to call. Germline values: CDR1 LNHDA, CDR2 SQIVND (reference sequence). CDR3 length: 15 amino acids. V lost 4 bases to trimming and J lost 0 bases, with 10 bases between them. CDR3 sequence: CASSTSPISNQPQHF. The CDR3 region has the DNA TGTGCCAGTAGTACTAGCCCAATTAGCAATCAGCCCCAGCATTTT.

In nucleotides, the CDR3 is TGTGCCAGCAGCCCGCAAGGGACTGGTTACAATGAGCAGTTCTTC. Translated: CASSPQGTGYNEQFF. J is TRBJ2-1 and V is TRBV7-2; D may be TRBD2 (6 bases). Germline CDR1 reads SGHTA; CDR2 reads FQGNSA. This CDR3 has 15 residues. V dropped 5 bases and J dropped 4 bases, with 15 bases sitting between them.

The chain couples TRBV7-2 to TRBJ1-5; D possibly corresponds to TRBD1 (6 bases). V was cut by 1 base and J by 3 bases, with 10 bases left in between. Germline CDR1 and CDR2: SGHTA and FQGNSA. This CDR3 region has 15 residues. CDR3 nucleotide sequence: TGTGCCAGCAGCTTAGGAGGGGGGGCCAATCAGCCCCAGCATTTT. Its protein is CASSLGGGANQPQHF. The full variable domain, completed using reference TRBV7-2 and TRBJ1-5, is GAGVSQSPSNKVTEKGKDVELRCDPISGHTALYWYRQSLGQGLEFLIYFQGNSAPDKSGLPSDRFSAERTGGSVSTLTIQRTQQEDSAVYLCASSLGGGANQPQHFGDGTRLSIL.

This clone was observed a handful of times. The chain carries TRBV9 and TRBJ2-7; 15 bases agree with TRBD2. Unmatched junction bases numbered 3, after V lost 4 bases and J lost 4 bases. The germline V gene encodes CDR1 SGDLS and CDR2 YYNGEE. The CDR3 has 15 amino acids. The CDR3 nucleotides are TGTGCCAGCAGCTTGGGACTAGCGGGGGGTTACGAGCAGTACTTC. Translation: CASSLGLAGGYEQYF.

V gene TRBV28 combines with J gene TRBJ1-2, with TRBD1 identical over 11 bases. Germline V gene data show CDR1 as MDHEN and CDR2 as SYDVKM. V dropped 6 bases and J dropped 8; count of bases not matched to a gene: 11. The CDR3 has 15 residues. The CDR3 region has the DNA TGTGCCAGCAGCCCACGTGGACAGGGGGCGTCGGGCTACACCTTC. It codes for CASSPRGQGASGYTF.

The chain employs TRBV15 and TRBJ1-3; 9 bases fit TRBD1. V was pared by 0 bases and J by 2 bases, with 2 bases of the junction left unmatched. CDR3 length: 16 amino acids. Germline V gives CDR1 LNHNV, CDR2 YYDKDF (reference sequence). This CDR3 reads CATSRDGTGTGNTIYF. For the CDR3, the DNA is TGTGCCACCAGCAGAGATGGGACAGGGACTGGAAACACCATATATTTT.

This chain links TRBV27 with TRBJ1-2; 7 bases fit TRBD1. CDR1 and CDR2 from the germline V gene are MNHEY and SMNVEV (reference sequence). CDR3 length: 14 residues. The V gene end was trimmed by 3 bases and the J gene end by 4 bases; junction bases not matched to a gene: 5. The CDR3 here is CASSFVGDSYGYTF. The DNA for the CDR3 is TGTGCCAGCAGTTTCGTTGGGGACAGCTATGGCTACACCTTC.

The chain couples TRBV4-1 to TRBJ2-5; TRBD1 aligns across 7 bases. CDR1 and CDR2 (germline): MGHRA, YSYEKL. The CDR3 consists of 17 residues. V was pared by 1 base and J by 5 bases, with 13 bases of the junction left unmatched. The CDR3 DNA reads TGCGCCAGCAGCCAAGGCGCTGCAGGGGGTCTTCGGGAGACCCAGTACTTC. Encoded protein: CASSQGAAGGLRETQYF.

The CDR3 protein is CASSQVAGGTDTQYF. The CDR3 DNA reads as TGTGCCAGCAGCCAAGTCGCCGGTGGCACAGATACGCAGTATTTT. This chain joins TRBV4-2 and TRBJ2-3; D is undetermined. Trimming took 1 base from V and 1 from J, leaving 9 bases between them. The CDR3 sequence is 15 residues long. Germline assignment: CDR1 LGHNA and CDR2 YNFKEQ.

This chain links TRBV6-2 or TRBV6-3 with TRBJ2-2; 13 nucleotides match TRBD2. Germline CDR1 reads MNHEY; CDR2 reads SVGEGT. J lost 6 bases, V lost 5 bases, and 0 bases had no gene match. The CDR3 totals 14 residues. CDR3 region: CASSGLAGAGELFF. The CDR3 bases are TGTGCCAGCAGTGGACTAGCGGGAGCCGGGGAGCTGTTTTTT.

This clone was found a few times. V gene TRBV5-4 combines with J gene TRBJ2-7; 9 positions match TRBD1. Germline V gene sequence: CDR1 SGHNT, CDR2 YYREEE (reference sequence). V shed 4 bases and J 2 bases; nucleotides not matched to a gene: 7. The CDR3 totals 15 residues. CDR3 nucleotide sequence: TGTGCCAGCAGCCCCGACAGGGGGATAACCTACGAGCAGTACTTC. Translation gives CASSPDRGITYEQYF.

As DNA, the CDR3 is TGCGCCAGCAGCCCCGGACTAGCGGGAGGAGGCACAGATACGCAGTATTTT. This sequence encodes CASSPGLAGGGTDTQYF. The genes are TRBV5-1 and TRBJ2-3, with 14 bases identical to TRBD2. The V segment lost 4 bases and the J segment 1 base; nucleotides outside the gene matches: 5. The CDR3 spans 17 residues. Germline CDR1 reads SGHRS; CDR2 reads YFSETQ.

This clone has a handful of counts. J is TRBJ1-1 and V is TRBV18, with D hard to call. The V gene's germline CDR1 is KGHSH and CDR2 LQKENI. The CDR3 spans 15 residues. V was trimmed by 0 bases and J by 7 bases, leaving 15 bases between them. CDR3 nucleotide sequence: TGTGCCAGCTCACCACCCAACGGCGACGGGTTTGAAGCTTTCTTT. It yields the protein CASSPPNGDGFEAFF.

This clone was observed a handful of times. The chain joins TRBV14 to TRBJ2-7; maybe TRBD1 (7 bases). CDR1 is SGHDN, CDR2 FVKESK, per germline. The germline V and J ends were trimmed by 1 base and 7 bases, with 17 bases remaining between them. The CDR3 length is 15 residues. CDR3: CASSQGQGPGGEQYF. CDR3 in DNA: TGTGCCAGCAGCCAAGGACAGGGTCCCGGAGGGGAGCAGTACTTC.

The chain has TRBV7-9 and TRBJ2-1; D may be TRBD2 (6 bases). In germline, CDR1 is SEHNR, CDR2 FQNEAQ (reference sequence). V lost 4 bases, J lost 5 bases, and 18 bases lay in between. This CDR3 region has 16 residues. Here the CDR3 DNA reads TGTGCCAGCAGCTCCGAACTAGGACTAACCAACAATGAGCAGTTCTTC. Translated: CASSSELGLTNNEQFF.

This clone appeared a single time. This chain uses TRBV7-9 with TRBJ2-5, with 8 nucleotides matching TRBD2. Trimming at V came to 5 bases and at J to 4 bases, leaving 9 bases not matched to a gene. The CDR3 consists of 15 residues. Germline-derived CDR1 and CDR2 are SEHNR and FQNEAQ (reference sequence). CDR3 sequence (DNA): TGTGCCAGCAGCGCAGATGGGACTAGGGGAGAGACCCAGTACTTC. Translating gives CASSADGTRGETQYF.

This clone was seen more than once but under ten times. CDR3 DNA sequence: TGTGCCAGCAGTTCGGGACTAGGGCGCGAGCAGTACTTC. It codes for CASSSGLGREQYF. The chain uses TRBV28 and TRBJ2-7; TRBD2 matches at 8 bases. This CDR3 has 13 amino acids. Germline CDR1 reads MDHEN; CDR2 reads SYDVKM. The J segment lost 6 bases and the V segment lost 4 bases, leaving 5 bases of the junction unmatched.

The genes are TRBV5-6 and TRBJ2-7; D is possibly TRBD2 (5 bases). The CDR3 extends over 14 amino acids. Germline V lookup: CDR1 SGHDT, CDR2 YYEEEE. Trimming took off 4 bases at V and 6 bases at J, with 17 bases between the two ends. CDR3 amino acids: CASSPGHGIREQYF. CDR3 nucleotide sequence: TGTGCCAGCAGCCCCGGCCACGGGATCCGCGAGCAGTACTTC.

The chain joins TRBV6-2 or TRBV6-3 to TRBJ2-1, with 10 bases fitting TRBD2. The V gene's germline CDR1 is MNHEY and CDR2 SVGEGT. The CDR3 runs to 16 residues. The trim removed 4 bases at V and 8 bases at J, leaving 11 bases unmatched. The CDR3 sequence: CASSSPRAAGGDEQFF. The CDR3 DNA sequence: TGTGCCAGCAGTTCCCCCAGGGCAGCGGGAGGGGATGAGCAGTTCTTC.

Here the CDR3 DNA reads TGCAGCGTGGAGACAGGGTTGGGCTACACCTTC. Protein: CSVETGLGYTF. The J gene is TRBJ1-2, the V gene TRBV29-1, with TRBD1 matching over 7 bases. With V trimmed by 6 bases and J by 8 bases, 6 bases remained unmatched. Germline CDR1 and CDR2: SQVTM and ANQGSEA. This CDR3 is built from 11 residues.

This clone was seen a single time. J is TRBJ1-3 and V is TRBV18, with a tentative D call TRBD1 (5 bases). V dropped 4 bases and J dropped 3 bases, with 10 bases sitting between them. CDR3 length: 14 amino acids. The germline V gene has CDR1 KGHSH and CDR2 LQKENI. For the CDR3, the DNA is TGTGCCAGCTCACGAGAACAGGTTGGAAACACCATATATTTT. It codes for CASSREQVGNTIYF.

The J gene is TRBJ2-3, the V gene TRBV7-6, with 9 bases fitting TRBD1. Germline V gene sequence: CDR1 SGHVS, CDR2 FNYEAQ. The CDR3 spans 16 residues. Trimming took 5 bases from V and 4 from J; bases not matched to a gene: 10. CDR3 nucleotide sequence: TGTGCCAGCAGCGTTTTGGGACAGGGAAGCCCAGATACGCAGTATTTT. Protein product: CASSVLGQGSPDTQYF.

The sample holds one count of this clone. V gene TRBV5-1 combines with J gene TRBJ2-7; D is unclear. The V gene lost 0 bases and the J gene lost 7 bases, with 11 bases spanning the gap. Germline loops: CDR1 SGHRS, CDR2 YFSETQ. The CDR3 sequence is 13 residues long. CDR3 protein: CASSLGHYDEQYF. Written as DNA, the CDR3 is TGCGCCAGCAGCTTGGGACATTATGATGAGCAGTACTTC.

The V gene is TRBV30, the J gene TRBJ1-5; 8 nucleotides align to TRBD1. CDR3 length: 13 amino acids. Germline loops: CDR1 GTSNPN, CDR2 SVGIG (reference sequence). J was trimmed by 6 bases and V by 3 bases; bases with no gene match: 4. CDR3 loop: CAWRGQGGQPQHF. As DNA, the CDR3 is TGTGCCTGGAGAGGACAGGGTGGTCAGCCCCAGCATTTT.

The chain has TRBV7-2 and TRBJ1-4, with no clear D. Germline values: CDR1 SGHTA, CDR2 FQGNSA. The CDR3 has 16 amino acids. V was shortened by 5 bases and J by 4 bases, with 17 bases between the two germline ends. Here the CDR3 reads CASSPRQTRNNEKLFF. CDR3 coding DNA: TGTGCCAGCAGCCCCCGCCAGACACGTAATAATGAAAAACTGTTTTTT. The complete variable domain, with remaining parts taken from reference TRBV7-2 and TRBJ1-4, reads GAGVSQSPSNKVTEKGKDVELRCDPISGHTALYWYRQSLGQGLEFLIYFQGNSAPDKSGLPSDRFSAERTGGSVSTLTIQRTQQEDSAVYLCASSPRQTRNNEKLFFGSGTQLSVL.

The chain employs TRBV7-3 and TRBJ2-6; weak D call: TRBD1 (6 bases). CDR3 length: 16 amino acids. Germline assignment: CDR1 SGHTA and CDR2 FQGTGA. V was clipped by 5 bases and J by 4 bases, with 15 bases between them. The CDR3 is CASSAFTGSGANVLTF. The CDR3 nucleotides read TGTGCCAGCAGCGCGTTTACAGGGTCCGGGGCCAACGTCCTGACTTTC.

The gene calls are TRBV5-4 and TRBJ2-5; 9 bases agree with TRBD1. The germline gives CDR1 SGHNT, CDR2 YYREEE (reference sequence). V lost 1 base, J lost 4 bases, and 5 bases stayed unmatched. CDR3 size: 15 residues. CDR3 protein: CASSLRTGAGETQYF. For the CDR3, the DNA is TGTGCCAGCAGCTTGAGGACAGGGGCCGGAGAGACCCAGTACTTC.

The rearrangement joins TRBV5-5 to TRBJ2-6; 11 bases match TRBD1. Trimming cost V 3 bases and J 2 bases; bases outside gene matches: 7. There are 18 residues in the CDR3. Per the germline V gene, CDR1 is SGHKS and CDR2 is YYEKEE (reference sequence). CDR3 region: CASSSLDRGRAGANVLTF. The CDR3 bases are TGTGCCAGCAGCTCCCTGGACAGGGGGCGTGCTGGGGCCAACGTCCTGACTTTC.